These 6 T cell receptor beta chains originate from one sample sequenced in a study of tumor-infiltrating lymphocytes in localized non-small cell lung cancer. TCRdb's copy holds only in-frame clones and misses some; the assay was immunoSEQ multiplex PCR. Of approximately 16,000 clones listed, more than 40% are singletons. Sequencing was done on a sample of lung tumor tissue. The receptors stem from a human donor with non-small cell lung cancer.

The chain employs TRBV9 and TRBJ1-2; TRBD1 might be the D (6 bases). The germline gives CDR1 SGDLS, CDR2 YYNGEE. There are 14 residues in the CDR3. Deletions cut 4 bases from V and 4 bases from J, with 14 bases between. CDR3 in DNA: TGTGCCAGCAGCTCTCCGGGAGGGGGCTATGGCTACACCTTC. Translated: CASSSPGGGYGYTF.

In DNA form, the CDR3 reads TGTGCCAGCAGCCAAGCCAATACCGGGGGGGCCCCCGAGCAGTACTTC. Translated: CASSQANTGGAPEQYF. The chain carries TRBV4-2 and TRBJ2-7; 8 bases map to TRBD2. Germline V gives CDR1 LGHNA, CDR2 YNFKEQ. V was clipped by 1 base and J by 6 bases; unmatched bases: 11. The CDR3 is 16 residues long.

The chain links TRBV7-8 to TRBJ2-3; 7 bases match TRBD1. Looked up from germline, CDR1 is SGHVS and CDR2 is FQNEAQ. This CDR3 has 15 residues. V lost 5 bases, J lost 0 bases, and 5 bases stayed unmatched. CDR3 residues: CASSPTGRSTDTQYF. Here the CDR3 DNA reads TGTGCCAGCAGCCCGACAGGGCGCAGCACAGATACGCAGTATTTT.

This rearrangement joins TRBV5-6 to TRBJ1-5; D is perhaps TRBD1 (5 bases). The CDR3 length is 13 residues. CDR1 is SGHDT, CDR2 YYEEEE, per germline. The V gene lost 0 bases and the J gene lost 5 bases, with 6 bases spanning the gap. The DNA for the CDR3 is TGTGCCAGCAGCTTGGTGGGGGATCAGCCCCAGCATTTT. Translating it yields CASSLVGDQPQHF.

This clone was recorded once. This sequence joins TRBV7-2 and TRBJ2-7; D not certain. The CDR3 sequence is 11 residues long. The germline V gene encodes CDR1 SGHTA and CDR2 FQGNSA. Trimming removed 3 bases from V and 4 bases from J, with 4 bases in between. The CDR3 loop reads CASSLEYEQYF. In DNA form, the CDR3 reads TGTGCCAGCAGCTTGGAGTACGAGCAGTACTTC.

This clone was observed a few times. The V gene is TRBV7-9, the J gene TRBJ2-7, with a possible D match to TRBD2 (5 bases). V was trimmed by 3 bases and J by 5 bases, leaving 14 bases between them. Looked up from germline, CDR1 is SEHNR and CDR2 is FQNEAQ (reference sequence). The CDR3 length is 14 residues. CDR3 residues: CASSFSGGGDEQYF. DNA of the CDR3: TGTGCCAGCAGCTTTTCCGGCGGAGGAGACGAGCAGTACTTC.